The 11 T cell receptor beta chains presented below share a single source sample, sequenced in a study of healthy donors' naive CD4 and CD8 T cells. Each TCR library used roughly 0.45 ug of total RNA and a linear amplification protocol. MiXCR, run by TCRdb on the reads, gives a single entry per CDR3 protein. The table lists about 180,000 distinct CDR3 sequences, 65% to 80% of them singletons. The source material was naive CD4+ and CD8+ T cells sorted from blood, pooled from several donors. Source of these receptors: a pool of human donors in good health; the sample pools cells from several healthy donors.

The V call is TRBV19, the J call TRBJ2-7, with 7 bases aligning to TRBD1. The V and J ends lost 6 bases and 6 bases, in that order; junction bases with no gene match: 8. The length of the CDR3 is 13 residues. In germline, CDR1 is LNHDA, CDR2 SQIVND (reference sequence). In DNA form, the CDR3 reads TGTGCCAGTAGCCCGACAGGGTACAGCGAGCAGTACTTC. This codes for CASSPTGYSEQYF.

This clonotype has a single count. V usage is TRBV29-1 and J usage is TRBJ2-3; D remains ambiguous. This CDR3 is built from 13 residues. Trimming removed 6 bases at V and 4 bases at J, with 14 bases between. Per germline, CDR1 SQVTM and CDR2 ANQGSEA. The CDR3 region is CSVQSSWADTQYF. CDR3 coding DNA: TGCAGCGTGCAAAGTAGTTGGGCAGATACGCAGTATTTT.

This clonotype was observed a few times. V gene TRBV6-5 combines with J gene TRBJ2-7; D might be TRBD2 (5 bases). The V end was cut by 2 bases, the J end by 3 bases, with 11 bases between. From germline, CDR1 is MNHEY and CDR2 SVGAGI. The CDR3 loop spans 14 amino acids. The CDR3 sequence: CASSYSEGFYEQYF. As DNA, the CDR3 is TGTGCCAGCAGTTACAGTGAGGGTTTCTACGAGCAGTACTTC.

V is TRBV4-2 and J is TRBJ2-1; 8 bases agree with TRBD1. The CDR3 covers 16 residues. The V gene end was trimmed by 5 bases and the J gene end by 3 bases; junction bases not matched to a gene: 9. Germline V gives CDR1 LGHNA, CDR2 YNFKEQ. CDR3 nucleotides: TGTGCCAGCAGCACCTCAGGGGGCCTACACTACAATGAGCAGTTCTTC. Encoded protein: CASSTSGGLHYNEQFF.

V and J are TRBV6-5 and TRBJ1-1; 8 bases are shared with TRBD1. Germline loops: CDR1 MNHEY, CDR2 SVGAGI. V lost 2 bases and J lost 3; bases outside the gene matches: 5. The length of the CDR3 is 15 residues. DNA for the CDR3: TGTGCCAGCAGTTACACCGGACAGGGATACACTGAAGCTTTCTTT. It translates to CASSYTGQGYTEAFF.

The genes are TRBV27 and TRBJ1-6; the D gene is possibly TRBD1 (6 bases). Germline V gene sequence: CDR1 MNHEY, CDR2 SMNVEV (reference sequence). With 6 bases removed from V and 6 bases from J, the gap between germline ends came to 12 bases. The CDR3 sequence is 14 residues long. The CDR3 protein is CASRLRGSNSPLHF. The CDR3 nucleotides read TGTGCCAGCAGACTCAGGGGCAGTAATTCACCCCTCCACTTT.

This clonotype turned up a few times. CDR3 sequence (DNA): TGTGCCAGCAGGGTGGACAGGCTCCTGGAAGCTTTCTTT. This translates into CASRVDRLLEAFF. The rearrangement links TRBV6-6 to TRBJ1-1, with TRBD1 matching 7 bases. V gave up 6 bases and J gave up 8 bases; unmatched junction bases: 9. CDR3 size: 13 residues. Looked up from germline, CDR1 is MNHNY and CDR2 is SVGAGI (reference sequence).

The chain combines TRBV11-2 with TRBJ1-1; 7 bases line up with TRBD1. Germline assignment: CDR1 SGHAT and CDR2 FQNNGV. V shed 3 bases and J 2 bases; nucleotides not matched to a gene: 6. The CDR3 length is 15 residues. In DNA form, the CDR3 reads TGTGCCAGCAGCTTGACAGGGAGGGCTAACACTGAAGCTTTCTTT. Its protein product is CASSLTGRANTEAFF.

Here the CDR3 reads CASSSGQTNQPQHF. The CDR3, as DNA: TGTGCCAGCAGCTCGGGCCAAACCAATCAGCCCCAGCATTTT. The chain recombines TRBV7-8 with TRBJ1-5; D unresolved. Trimming removed 4 bases from V and 3 bases from J, with 10 bases in between. The length of the CDR3 is 14 residues. Germline values: CDR1 SGHVS, CDR2 FQNEAQ.

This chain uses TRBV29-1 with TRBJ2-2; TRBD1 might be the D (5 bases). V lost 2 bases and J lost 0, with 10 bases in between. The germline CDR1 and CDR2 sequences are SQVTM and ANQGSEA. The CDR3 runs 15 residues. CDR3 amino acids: CSVEKQGSNTGELFF. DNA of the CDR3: TGCAGCGTTGAAAAGCAGGGATCGAACACCGGGGAGCTGTTTTTT.

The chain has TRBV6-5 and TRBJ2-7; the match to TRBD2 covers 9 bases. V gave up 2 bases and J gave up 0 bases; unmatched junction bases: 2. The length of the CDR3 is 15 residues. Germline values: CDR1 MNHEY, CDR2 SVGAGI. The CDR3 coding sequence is TGTGCCAGCAGTTACCTAGCGGGGAACTCCTACGAGCAGTACTTC. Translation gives CASSYLAGNSYEQYF.